The next 18 T cell receptor beta chains were all read from a single sample in a study of OX40 agonist ivuxolimab in advanced cancers. Data came from immunoSEQ multiplex PCR; TCRdb stores just in-frame clones and leaves some out. This sample has more than 65,000 clones, with just under 85% found just once. This material consisted of CD4+ or CD8+ T cells sorted from blood, taken in a trial of the OX40 agonist ivuxolimab. Receptors were obtained from an adult with an advanced solid tumor such as melanoma, head and neck, liver or kidney cancer.

This chain connects TRBV18 to TRBJ1-1; 8 nucleotides line up with TRBD1. The V gene end was trimmed by 3 bases and the J gene end by 7 bases; junction bases not matched to a gene: 4. CDR1 is KGHSH, CDR2 LQKENI, per germline. The CDR3 has 13 amino acids. CDR3 DNA: TGTGCCAGCTCACCGGGCAGGGGGCTTGAAGCTTTCTTT. Its translation: CASSPGRGLEAFF.

This chain connects TRBV11-2 to TRBJ2-5, with a possible D match to TRBD2 (5 bases). Germline V gives CDR1 SGHAT, CDR2 FQNNGV. V shed 3 bases and J shed 5 bases, with 16 bases lying between them. The CDR3 sequence is 15 residues long. The CDR3 DNA follows: TGTGCCAGCAGCTTTTTCGGAGCAAGAGGGGAGACCCAGTACTTC. Protein: CASSFFGARGETQYF. Using reference TRBV11-2 and TRBJ2-5 for the parts outside the CDR3, the full variable domain is EAGVAQSPRYKIIEKRQSVAFWCNPISGHATLYWYQQILGQGPKLLIQFQNNGVVDDSQLPKDRFSAERLKGVDSTLKIQPAKLEDSAVYLCASSFFGARGETQYFGPGTRLLVL.

The chain couples TRBV7-8 to TRBJ2-1; the D is unclear. Germline V gene lookup returns CDR1 SGHVS and CDR2 FQNEAQ. The CDR3 contains 14 residues. The ends were cut back, 2 bases at V and 4 bases at J, with 9 bases in the middle. The CDR3 is CASSLILRYNEQFF. Here the CDR3 DNA reads TGTGCCAGCAGCTTAATACTGAGGTACAATGAGCAGTTCTTC.

This clone was found once. V and J are TRBV19 and TRBJ2-5, with D unclear. This CDR3 contains 12 residues. Germline CDR1 reads LNHDA; CDR2 reads SQIVND (reference sequence). The V end was cut by 4 bases, the J end by 5 bases, with 8 bases between. This CDR3 is CASSRVGETQYF. The CDR3 bases are TGTGCCAGTAGTAGGGTAGGGGAGACCCAGTACTTC.

J is TRBJ2-2 and V is TRBV4-2; the D is unclear. This CDR3 is 12 amino acids long. V was pared by 4 bases and J by 7 bases, with 7 bases between. CDR1 and CDR2 (germline): LGHNA, YNFKEQ. As DNA, the CDR3 is TGTGCCAGCAGCCTCGGCTACGGGGAGCTGTTTTTT. Translation: CASSLGYGELFF.

This chain connects TRBV5-1 to TRBJ2-2; 7 bases match TRBD1. The V segment lost 2 bases and the J segment 8 bases; nucleotides outside the gene matches: 6. The CDR3 spans 14 residues. The germline gives CDR1 SGHRS, CDR2 YFSETQ. CDR3 nucleotides: TGCGCCAGCAGCTTCAATACAGGGGAAGGGGAGCTGTTTTTT. Its protein is CASSFNTGEGELFF.

CDR3 coding DNA: TGTGCCAGCAGCTTTTTTAATGAAAAACTGTTTTTT. It is translated as CASSFFNEKLFF. The V and J genes are TRBV7-2 and TRBJ1-4; D unclear. CDR3 length: 12 residues. Germline V lookup: CDR1 SGHTA, CDR2 FQGNSA. Trimming cost V 3 bases and J 4 bases, with 3 bases left between them. Full variable domain (rest looked up from reference TRBV7-2 and TRBJ1-4): GAGVSQSPSNKVTEKGKDVELRCDPISGHTALYWYRQSLGQGLEFLIYFQGNSAPDKSGLPSDRFSAERTGGSVSTLTIQRTQQEDSAVYLCASSFFNEKLFFGSGTQLSVL.

V is TRBV29-1 and J is TRBJ2-1, with TRBD1 as a possible D gene (6 bases). The CDR3 is 13 residues long. Germline V gives CDR1 SQVTM, CDR2 ANQGSEA. The V gene lost 4 bases and the J gene lost 4 bases, with 11 bases spanning the gap. The DNA for the CDR3 is TGCAGCGTTGCCGGACAGTTGTACAATGAGCAGTTCTTC. As protein: CSVAGQLYNEQFF.

The CDR3 here is CASSPTGAGDDTGELFF. The CDR3 region has the DNA TGTGCCAGCAGCCCTACTGGAGCGGGAGATGACACCGGGGAGCTGTTTTTT. The chain links TRBV14 to TRBJ2-2, with TRBD2 matching 8 bases. Germline V gene sequence: CDR1 SGHDN, CDR2 FVKESK. The CDR3 is 17 residues long. V was clipped by 4 bases and J by 3 bases; unmatched bases: 10.

The V and J genes are TRBV5-6 and TRBJ2-5; D call uncertain. V lost 0 bases and J 2 bases, leaving 8 bases between the germline ends. From germline, CDR1 is SGHDT and CDR2 YYEEEE. The CDR3 is made up of 14 amino acids. CDR3 sequence (DNA): TGTGCCAGCAGCTTGGGGAGCAGACAAGAGACCCAGTACTTC. It yields the protein CASSLGSRQETQYF. Filled out from reference TRBV5-6 and TRBJ2-5, the complete variable domain reads DAGVTQSPTHLIKTRGQQVTLRCSPKSGHDTVSWYQQALGQGPQFIFQYYEEEERQRGNFPDRFSGHQFPNYSSELNVNALLLGDSALYLCASSLGSRQETQYFGPGTRLLVL.

Only a few counts were recorded for this clone. The CDR3 nucleotides are TGTGCCAGCAGCTCAACCTTCGGCGATGGCTACACCTTC. Translation gives CASSSTFGDGYTF. V usage is TRBV7-6 and J usage is TRBJ1-2; D not resolved. Per germline, CDR1 SGHVS and CDR2 FNYEAQ. Between the trimmed V and J ends, which lost 4 bases and 6 bases, there was a span of 12 bases. This CDR3 has 13 residues.

The rearrangement links TRBV18 to TRBJ1-3; D is undetermined. The germline gives CDR1 KGHSH, CDR2 LQKENI. This CDR3 spans 15 amino acids. V was pared by 8 bases and J by 0 bases, with 14 bases between. CDR3 coding DNA: TGTGCCAGCCGTTTGCCAGGCTCCTCTGGAAACACCATATATTTT. Its protein is CASRLPGSSGNTIYF. The full variable domain, completed using reference TRBV18 and TRBJ1-3, is NAGVMQNPRHLVRRRGQEARLRCSPMKGHSHVYWYRQLPEEGLKFMVYLQKENIIDESGMPKERFSAEFPKEGPSILRIQQVVRGDSAAYFCASRLPGSSGNTIYFGEGSWLTVV.

This clone was recorded only once. The chain carries TRBV7-6 and TRBJ2-1, with 12 nucleotides matching TRBD2. Germline CDR1 SGHVS, CDR2 FNYEAQ. This CDR3 is 18 amino acids long. Trimming cost V 2 bases and J 4 bases; bases outside gene matches: 9. This CDR3 is CASSLRASGRAGYNEQFF. The CDR3 DNA sequence: TGTGCCAGCAGCTTACGAGCTAGCGGGAGGGCCGGGTACAATGAGCAGTTCTTC.

The table lists this clone with a few counts. The J gene is TRBJ2-5, the V gene TRBV7-6, with 12 bases that match TRBD1. This CDR3 region has 17 residues. The V gene end was trimmed by 1 base and the J gene end by 5 bases; junction bases not matched to a gene: 8. Germline loops: CDR1 SGHVS, CDR2 FNYEAQ. The CDR3 loop is CASSLDPGTGGEETQYF. The CDR3 nucleotides read TGTGCCAGCAGCTTAGATCCCGGGACAGGGGGCGAGGAGACCCAGTACTTC.

The rearrangement joins TRBV4-3 to TRBJ2-1; maybe TRBD2 (6 bases). Deletions cut 4 bases from V and 2 bases from J, with 15 bases between. The CDR3 consists of 16 residues. CDR1 LGHNA and CDR2 YSLEER come from the germline V gene. CDR3 coding DNA: TGCGCCAGCAGCCGACAGACTAGGAGGGCCTACAATGAGCAGTTCTTC. The encoded protein is CASSRQTRRAYNEQFF.

V and J are TRBV29-1 and TRBJ1-5; a possible D gene is TRBD1 (5 bases). V lost 4 bases to trimming and J lost 6 bases, with 13 bases between them. Germline V gene lookup returns CDR1 SQVTM and CDR2 ANQGSEA. The length of the CDR3 is 13 residues. CDR3 sequence: CSVAAGVGQPQHF. The CDR3 bases are TGCAGCGTTGCTGCGGGGGTGGGTCAGCCCCAGCATTTT.

The chain carries TRBV19 and TRBJ1-3, with D unclear. The CDR3 has 15 residues. V gave up 6 bases and J gave up 0 bases, with 12 bases separating them. Germline V gene lookup returns CDR1 LNHDA and CDR2 SQIVND (reference sequence). CDR3 DNA sequence: TGTGCCAGTAGCCAAACCGCCTACTCTGGAAACACCATATATTTT. Translation gives CASSQTAYSGNTIYF.

The CDR3 spells CASSPMTGGYGNTIYF. CDR3 bases: TGTGCCAGCAGCCCGATGACAGGGGGCTATGGAAACACCATATATTTT. The chain uses TRBV7-2 and TRBJ1-3; the match to TRBD1 covers 10 bases. This CDR3 spans 16 amino acids. Germline values: CDR1 SGHTA, CDR2 FQGNSA. Unmatched junction bases numbered 7, after V lost 5 bases and J lost 3 bases.